This TCR beta chain was retrieved from a study of blood T cell repertoires in COVID-19 (TCRdb year 2020). Background for the entire study: Samples covering the acute and convalescent phases of COVID-19 were provided by collaborators in the United States, Italy and Spain. Sample metadata almost always included a de-identified subject ID, COVID-19 status, age in years and sex. Deeply sampled blood TCRbeta repertoires from subjects exposed to, actively infected with, or recovered from COVID-19 were included in the dataset. The repertoires were released in a freely available public database intended as a resource for research on the immune response to SARS-CoV-2. Samples came from the ongoing ImmuneRACE study (first 160 participants) plus 1,254 subjects from 6 global collaborators. HLA class I and class II types, where available, came from metadata supplied by the sample provider rather than from assay-based typing. The material from the prospective study consisted of cDNA or gDNA derived from T cells, B-cell-depleted T cells, or PBMCs.

About this clone: There is no known antigen for this receptor. Base qualities are not provided; no much larger clone lies one nucleotide away.

In the prospective study, participants were 18 to 89 years old, resided in about two dozen geographic areas of the United States, and were enrolled through a virtual design. In the prospective study, participants were assigned to cohorts based on the clinical history participants reported in a screening survey and a study questionnaire. ImmuneRACE Cohort 3 recovered participants were defined by two consecutive negative NP/OP PCR tests, healthcare professional clearance, or symptom resolution. In the prospective study, mobile phlebotomists collected whole blood, serum and a nasopharyngeal or oropharyngeal swab from each participant. Additional blood draws and questionnaires over an approximately 2-month period could optionally be provided by prospective study participants. Blood samples from the prospective study were shipped frozen or at room temperature prior to DNA extraction. From cysteine to phenylalanine, the CDR3 is 14 amino acids long. Kept here is only the CDR3 DNA, which spans 42 bases and is read in frame from base 1. Sequences MNHEY (CDR1) and SMNVEV (CDR2) are obtained from the germline V gene (reference sequence). The junction shows trimming of 7 bases on V and 2 bases on J, plus 13 bases between the germline ends.

The study at large found these results: The quantity of clinical and demographic metadata differed by source and by participant and was supplied without curation.

TCRbeta CDR3 regions were amplified from genomic DNA by means of the immunoSEQ Assay, a bias-controlled multiplex PCR. The study's own analysis went as follows. Within the assay, amplification of reference gene primers was used to estimate how many nucleated cells each sample contained. To quantify the absolute abundance of each unique TCRbeta CDR3 rearrangement, sequence reads were collapsed and filtered. For each sample, productive Simpson clonality was calculated as the square root of Simpson's diversity index over productive rearrangements. TCRdb stores this immuneACCESS table with in-frame sequences only. Part of the clones is absent; in the studies checked, under half of the shortfall reflects unresolved V genes, and no reason is known for the rest. Clone size and the V and J calls come from that table; the DNA yielded D and trimming. The table for this sample lists under 300,000 clones; approximately 82% of them were counted only once. About 15% of the sample goes to the ten largest clones.

The sample taken for sequencing was PBMCs or T cells enriched from blood (not recorded which). In this chain, TRBV27 is recombined with TRBJ2-3, with no reliable assignment of the D segment. The source of this sequence is a man between 35 and 55 years old who had recovered from COVID-19. The CDR3 reads CASTSNTFTDTQYF. In nucleotides, the sequence is TGTGCCAGCACCTCGAACACATTCACAGATACGCAGTATTTT.